These 3 T cell receptor beta chains were sequenced from one sample in a study of shared clonotypes between healthy human individuals. The table came from immunoSEQ multiplex PCR; TCRdb's copy has only in-frame clones and leaves some out. The repertoire holds some 2.1 million clones, with about 94% as singletons. CD45RO-negative, CCR7-selected cells formed the naive CD8 fraction, which excluded terminally differentiated effector memory CD45RA+ cells. Material for sequencing was naive CD8+ T cells from PBMCs. The receptors derive from a man aged 18 to 30 in good health. Some clones in this sample may be carry-over from other donors' samples.

The gene calls are TRBV30 and TRBJ2-7; 10 bases line up with TRBD2. The junction had 12 bases not matched to a gene; V was cut back by 8 bases and J by 2 bases. Germline-derived CDR1 and CDR2 are GTSNPN and SVGIG (reference sequence). The CDR3 length is 15 residues. CDR3 nucleotides: TGTGCCCTCGCAGCCCGGACTAGCGGCGCCTACGAGCAGTACTTC. Protein: CALAARTSGAYEQYF.

This sequence joins TRBV5-1 and TRBJ1-2; D perhaps matches TRBD1 (5 bases). Germline CDR1 is SGHRS and CDR2 is YFSETQ. The CDR3 is made up of 16 amino acids. V lost 2 bases, J lost 4 bases, and 18 bases lay in between. The chain's CDR3 is CASSLNRDGGPYGYTF. CDR3 DNA sequence: TGCGCCAGCAGCTTAAACCGGGACGGAGGACCCTATGGCTACACCTTC. Combining the CDR3 with reference TRBV5-1 and TRBJ1-2 gives the whole variable domain KAGVTQTPRYLIKTRGQQVTLSCSPISGHRSVSWYQQTPGQGLQFLFEYFSETQRNKGNFPGRFSGRQFSNSRSEMNVSTLELGDSALYLCASSLNRDGGPYGYTFGSGTRLTVV.

The chain carries TRBV11-2 and TRBJ2-7, with TRBD1 matching 8 bases. Trimming cost V 2 bases and J 2 bases; bases outside gene matches: 5. Per germline, CDR1 SGHAT and CDR2 FQNNGV. The CDR3 spans 15 residues. The CDR3 reads CASSLRTGRPYEQYF. Written as DNA, the CDR3 is TGTGCCAGCAGCTTACGGACAGGGAGGCCCTACGAGCAGTACTTC.